One and the same sample provided the 8 T cell receptor beta chains below, sequenced in a study of T cells after yellow fever vaccination. A single record per CDR3 protein comes from TCRdb applying MiXCR to the 5' RACE reads. The sample records around 400,000 distinct CDR3 sequences, roughly 12% being singletons. The sample in question was PBMCs, obtained on the day of the first yellow fever vaccination. These receptors came from a man aged 18 to 35 who received the YFV17D yellow fever vaccine.

This clonotype showed up just a few times. The V gene is TRBV15, the J gene TRBJ1-1; no reliable D call. The CDR3 totals 14 residues. V lost 1 base, J lost 1 base, and 7 bases lay in between. CDR1 is LNHNV and CDR2 is YYDKDF in the germline V gene (reference sequence). In DNA form, the CDR3 reads TGTGCCACCAGCAGAGTGCGGGGGAACACTGAAGCTTTCTTT. Protein sequence: CATSRVRGNTEAFF.

The sample holds a few counts of this clonotype. V usage is TRBV20-1 and J usage is TRBJ2-5; 11 bases agree with TRBD1. Germline V gene data show CDR1 as DFQATT and CDR2 as SNEGSKA (reference sequence). The CDR3 length is 14 residues. CDR3 bases: TGCGCAACCCGGACAGGGGGCGGTGGAGAGACCCAGTACTTC. Translation: CATRTGGGGETQYF.

This clonotype appeared many times. V usage is TRBV18 and J usage is TRBJ1-1; possible D gene TRBD1, 5 bases. With 4 bases removed from V and 1 base from J, the gap between germline ends came to 13 bases. The CDR3 covers 15 residues. Germline V gene data show CDR1 as KGHSH and CDR2 as LQKENI. CDR3 nucleotides: TGTGCCAGCTCACGCATACAGGATGAGAACACTGAAGCTTTCTTT. Translating gives CASSRIQDENTEAFF.

The chain couples TRBV4-2 to TRBJ2-6; 7 nucleotides line up with TRBD2. Germline CDR1 is LGHNA and CDR2 is YNFKEQ. The CDR3 loop spans 17 amino acids. Unmatched junction bases numbered 8, after V lost 0 bases and J lost 6 bases. In DNA form, the CDR3 reads TGTGCCAGCAGCCAAGAAGAGTGGGGGGGTGAGGCCAACGTCCTGACTTTC. It specifies CASSQEEWGGEANVLTF.

The chain has TRBV5-1 and TRBJ1-1, with 8 bases identical to TRBD1. The length of the CDR3 is 14 residues. Germline loops: CDR1 SGHRS, CDR2 YFSETQ. V was pared by 5 bases and J by 1 base, with 4 bases of the junction left unmatched. CDR3 coding DNA: TGCGCCAGCAGTCCGACAGGGGAGAACACTGAAGCTTTCTTT. This sequence encodes CASSPTGENTEAFF.

This clonotype was counted only a few times. The rearrangement uses TRBV6-5 and TRBJ1-5; 7 nucleotides line up with TRBD1. V gave up 4 bases and J gave up 7 bases; unmatched junction bases: 13. The CDR3 consists of 16 residues. Germline loops: CDR1 MNHEY, CDR2 SVGAGI. The CDR3 sequence: CASSSLYRGSTQPQHF. CDR3 sequence (DNA): TGTGCCAGCAGTTCTTTATACAGGGGCTCGACGCAGCCCCAGCATTTT.

This chain uses TRBV5-1 with TRBJ2-2; the D gene is possibly TRBD1 (5 bases). The CDR3 runs 13 residues. The V end lost 4 bases, the J end lost 6 bases, and 10 bases lay between the germline ends. The germline gives CDR1 SGHRS, CDR2 YFSETQ. The CDR3 sequence is CASSLQGSGELFF. The CDR3 coding sequence is TGCGCCAGCAGCCTTCAGGGTTCCGGGGAGCTGTTTTTT.

This clonotype was detected a few times. The chain has TRBV4-3 and TRBJ2-7; 7 bases map to TRBD1. J lost 3 bases, V lost 1 base, and 6 bases had no gene match. In germline, CDR1 is LGHNA, CDR2 YSLEER. The CDR3 covers 15 residues. This CDR3 is CASSQGFGDSYEQYF. The CDR3 DNA follows: TGCGCCAGCAGCCAAGGGTTCGGGGACAGCTACGAGCAGTACTTC.